These 2 T cell receptor beta chains were sequenced from one sample in a study of cytotoxic CD8 clonotypes in ibrutinib-treated CLL. Data came from immunoSEQ multiplex PCR; TCRdb stores just in-frame clones and leaves some out. The sample has about 9,000 clones; 60% to 75% are singletons. Sequenced here: PBMCs, sampled before ibrutinib treatment. All receptors derive from a human donor with chronic lymphocytic leukemia.

The chain combines TRBV6-1 with TRBJ2-1; 9 nucleotides agree with TRBD2. Germline assignment: CDR1 MNHNS and CDR2 SASEGT. This CDR3 contains 13 residues. V was pared by 6 bases and J by 10 bases, with 7 bases of the junction left unmatched. CDR3 sequence reads: CASSLGTSREQFF. The CDR3 DNA reads TGTGCCAGCAGCCTCGGGACTAGCAGAGAGCAGTTCTTC.

J is TRBJ2-7 and V is TRBV5-4; D perhaps matches TRBD2 (6 bases). CDR1 SGHNT and CDR2 YYREEE come from the germline V gene (reference sequence). V gave up 1 base and J gave up 2 bases, with 19 bases separating them. The CDR3 covers 17 residues. CDR3 loop: CASSLKSGPRGTYEQYF. CDR3 nucleotide sequence: TGTGCCAGCAGCTTGAAGTCAGGTCCCCGGGGGACCTACGAGCAGTACTTC.